This T cell receptor beta chain stems from a study of T cell clones after liver transplantation. The overall study: Post-transplant blood was tracked for graft-donor-reactive T cell clones identified in a pre-transplant mixed lymphocyte reaction. Subjects received no induction therapy and standard immunosuppression until randomization at 12-24 months post-transplant. Study results and limitations: In two subjects, few donor cells limited the measurable donor-reactive repertoire.

Using immunoSEQ multiplex PCR, the repertoire was profiled, and TCRdb retains in-frame clones only, with some absent. The repertoire holds about 74,000 clones, with around 80% as singletons. Per germline, CDR1 LNHDA and CDR2 SQIVND (reference sequence). The CDR3 has 13 amino acids. Trimming took 4 bases from V and 3 from J, leaving 7 bases between them. This clone was seen repeatedly, ten times or more. No antigen is known for it. The rearrangement links TRBV19 to TRBJ1-5; the D is unclear. The source of this sequence is a human donor who received a liver transplant. The starting material was CD4+ T cells from blood, obtained before liver transplant. Written as DNA, the CDR3 is TGTGCCAGTAGTAGTATCCACAATCAGCCCCAGCATTTT. Its translation: CASSSIHNQPQHF. The whole variable domain, remainder taken from reference TRBV19 and TRBJ1-5, is DGGITQSPKYLFRKEGQNVTLSCEQNLNHDAMYWYRQDPGQGLRLIYYSQIVNDFQKGDIAEGYSVSREKKESFPLTVTSAQKNPTAFYLCASSSIHNQPQHFGDGTRLSIL.